This TCR beta chain was documented in a study of blood T cell repertoires in COVID-19. On the study more broadly: Samples taken during acute and convalescent COVID-19 were collected in the United States, Italy and Spain. Sources were T cells, B-cell-depleted T cells, or PBMCs; the material itself was cDNA or gDNA.

Germline CDR1 SGHTA, CDR2 FQGNSA. The CDR3 loop spans 15 amino acids. Trimming took off 5 bases at V and 0 bases at J, with 13 bases between the two ends. In the original workflow: Using reference gene primer amplification, nucleated cell counts were estimated. Libraries were prepared by immunoSEQ multiplex PCR; TCRdb keeps only in-frame clonotypes and omits some of them. The V and J calls and the clone size are those of that table, but D and trimming were determined from the DNA. Of around 100,000 clones listed, approximately 80% are singletons. The receptor was isolated from a woman aged 40 to 55 with acute or convalescent COVID-19. The chain has TRBV7-2 and TRBJ1-2, with D perhaps matching TRBD1 (6 bases). What was sequenced was peripheral blood. The CDR3 spells CASSLHRVANYGYTF. The CDR3 nucleotides read TGTGCCAGCAGCCTCCACAGGGTTGCTAACTATGGCTACACCTTC. The complete variable domain, with remaining parts taken from reference TRBV7-2 and TRBJ1-2, reads GAGVSQSPSNKVTEKGKDVELRCDPISGHTALYWYRQSLGQGLEFLIYFQGNSAPDKSGLPSDRFSAERTGGSVSTLTIQRTQQEDSAVYLCASSLHRVANYGYTFGSGTRLTVV.